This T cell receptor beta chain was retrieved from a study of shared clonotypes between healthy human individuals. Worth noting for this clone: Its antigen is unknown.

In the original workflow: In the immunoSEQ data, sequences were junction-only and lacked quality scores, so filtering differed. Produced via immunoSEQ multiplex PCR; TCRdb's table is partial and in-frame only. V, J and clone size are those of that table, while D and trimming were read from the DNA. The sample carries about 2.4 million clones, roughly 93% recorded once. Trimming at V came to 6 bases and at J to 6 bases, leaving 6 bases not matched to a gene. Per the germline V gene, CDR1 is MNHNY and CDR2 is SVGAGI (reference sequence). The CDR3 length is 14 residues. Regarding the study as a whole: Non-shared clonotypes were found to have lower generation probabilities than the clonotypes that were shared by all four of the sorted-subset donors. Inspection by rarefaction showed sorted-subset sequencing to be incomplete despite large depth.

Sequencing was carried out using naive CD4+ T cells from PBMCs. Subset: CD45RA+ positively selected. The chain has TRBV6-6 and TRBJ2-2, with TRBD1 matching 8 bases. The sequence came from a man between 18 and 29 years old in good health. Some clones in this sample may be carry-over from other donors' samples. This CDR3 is CASRRTGTAGELFF. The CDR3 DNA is TGTGCCAGCAGGAGGACAGGGACCGCCGGGGAGCTGTTTTTT.